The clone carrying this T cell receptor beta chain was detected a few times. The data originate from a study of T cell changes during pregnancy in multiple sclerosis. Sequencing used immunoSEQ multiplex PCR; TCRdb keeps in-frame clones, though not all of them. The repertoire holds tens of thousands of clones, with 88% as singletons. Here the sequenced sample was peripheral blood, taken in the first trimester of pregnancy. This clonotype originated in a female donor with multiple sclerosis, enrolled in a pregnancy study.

The chain's CDR3 is CAISTPDRGKETQYF. As DNA, the CDR3 is TGTGCCATCAGCACCCCTGACAGGGGGAAGGAGACCCAGTACTTC. This rearrangement joins TRBV10-3 to TRBJ2-5, with 9 nucleotides matching TRBD1. Germline assignment: CDR1 ENHRY and CDR2 SYGVKD. Unmatched junction bases numbered 10, after V lost 6 bases and J lost 5 bases. The CDR3 runs 15 residues.